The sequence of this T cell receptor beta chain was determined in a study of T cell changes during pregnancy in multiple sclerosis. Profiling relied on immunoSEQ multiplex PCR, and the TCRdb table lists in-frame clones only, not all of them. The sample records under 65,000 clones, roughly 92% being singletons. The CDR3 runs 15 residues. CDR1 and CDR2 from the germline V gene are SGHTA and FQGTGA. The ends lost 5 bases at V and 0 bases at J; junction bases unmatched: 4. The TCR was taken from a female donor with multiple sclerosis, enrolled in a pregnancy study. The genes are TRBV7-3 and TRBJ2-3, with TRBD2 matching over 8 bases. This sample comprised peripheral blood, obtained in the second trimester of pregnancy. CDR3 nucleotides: TGTGCCAGCAGCCGATCTAGCGGGAGCACAGATACGCAGTATTTT. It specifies CASSRSSGSTDTQYF.